This TCR delta chain was captured by sequencing in a study of gammadelta T cells in human blood (dated by TCRdb to about 2020). In the case of this clone: Its target antigen remains unknown. No per-base quality is available; no much larger clone lies one base away.

Study-level results and caveats: According to the study, polyclonal expansion of innate gamma-delta T cells right after birth appeared to be driven by microbial exposure.

The CDR1 and CDR2 encoded by the germline V gene are GEAIGNYY and EKD. The V end gives up 1 base and the J end 2 bases, leaving 3 bases in the junction not matched to a gene. The CDR3 holds 15 amino acids from the cysteine to the phenylalanine. Only CDR3 DNA is held: 45 bases, read in frame from base 1. Library prep was done by RT-PCR. Instrument used: Illumina MiSeq. The public reads were reprocessed by TCRdb using CATT, and rows of matching DNA were later combined. The sample profile shows about 940 delta-chain clones; around a sixth of them were found once. The ten largest clones take up around 15% of the sample.

The sequenced sample was Vgamma9Vdelta2 gamma-delta T cells from fetal blood. The receptor's source is a human fetus. The chain joins TRDV2 to TRDJ1; 10 of the junction bases match TRDD3. CDR3 sequence: CACDTVLGDTDKLIF. Read as DNA, the sequence is TGTGCCTGTGACACGGTACTGGGGGATACCGATAAACTCATCTTT.